Shown below are 27 T cell receptor beta chains from a single sample sequenced in a study of T cell changes during pregnancy in multiple sclerosis. Repertoires were generated with immunoSEQ multiplex PCR, while TCRdb's copy carries only in-frame clones and drops some. Here the sample spans about 70,000 clones, approximately 94% being singletons. Sequenced here: peripheral blood, sampled in the third trimester of pregnancy. Receptors were obtained from a female donor with multiple sclerosis, enrolled in a pregnancy study.

The chain joins TRBV19 to TRBJ1-4; a possible D gene is TRBD1 (6 bases). This CDR3 is built from 16 residues. Germline V gene lookup returns CDR1 LNHDA and CDR2 SQIVND (reference sequence). Trimming left V 3 bases short and J 5 bases short, with 16 bases between. This chain's CDR3 is CASSISFTGRNEKLFF. The DNA of the CDR3 is TGTGCCAGTAGTATTAGCTTCACAGGGAGAAATGAAAAACTGTTTTTT.

The chain's CDR3 is CASISSSYEQYF. In nucleotides, the CDR3 is TGTGCCAGTATATCGTCCTCCTACGAGCAGTACTTC. The chain couples TRBV19 to TRBJ2-7; no definite D call. The CDR3 sequence is 12 residues long. V was pared by 7 bases and J by 0 bases, with 7 bases between. Looked up from germline, CDR1 is LNHDA and CDR2 is SQIVND (reference sequence).

The chain recombines TRBV21-1 with TRBJ1-4. TRBV21-1 is a recognized pseudogene. The CDR3 sequence is 13 residues long. CDR3 protein: CAIAPDSGEKLFF. The CDR3 DNA follows: TGTGCCATCGCCCCGGACTCTGGGGAAAAACTGTTTTTT.

The chain recombines TRBV27 with TRBJ1-1, with 9 bases aligning to TRBD1. This CDR3 spans 12 amino acids. With V trimmed by 6 bases and J by 8 bases, 4 bases remained unmatched. The germline V gene has CDR1 MNHEY and CDR2 SMNVEV (reference sequence). As DNA, the CDR3 is TGTGCCAGCAGAACCGGGACAGGGGAAGCTTTCTTT. It codes for CASRTGTGEAFF.

Worth noting for this clone: Relative to the germline gene, one junction end is altered; a read error may explain this. The chain couples TRBV19 to TRBJ2-3, with 8 bases identical to TRBD1. Germline V CDR1 and CDR2: LNHDA, SQIVND (reference sequence). This CDR3 region has 13 residues. CDR3 bases: TGTGCCAGTAGTTTAGACAGGGGAGATACGCAGTATTTT. This gives the protein CASSLDRGDTQYF. Full variable domain (outside the CDR3, taken from reference TRBV19 and TRBJ2-3): DGGITQSPKYLFRKEGQNVTLSCEQNLNHDAMYWYRQDPGQGLRLIYYSQIVNDFQKGDIAEGYSVSREKKESFPLTVTSAQKNPTAFYLCASSLDRGDTQYFGPGTRLTVL.

This clone has only one observation. The chain links TRBV15 to TRBJ1-1; perhaps TRBD1 as D (5 bases). This CDR3 is 14 amino acids long. Germline V gives CDR1 LNHNV, CDR2 YYDKDF (reference sequence). Trimming removed 0 bases at V and 0 bases at J, with 5 bases between. CDR3 coding DNA: TGTGCCACCAGCAGAGACAGGGTGAACACTGAAGCTTTCTTT. This codes for CATSRDRVNTEAFF.

This chain links TRBV10-3 with TRBJ1-1; 9 bases agree with TRBD1. Germline CDR1 is ENHRY and CDR2 is SYGVKD. The V gene end was trimmed by 8 bases and the J gene end by 3 bases; junction bases not matched to a gene: 7. This CDR3 comprises 14 residues. Here the CDR3 DNA reads TGTGCCATCGACAGGGGGTCAGGGGACACTGAAGCTTTCTTT. It specifies CAIDRGSGDTEAFF.

V gene TRBV30 combines with J gene TRBJ2-3; 11 bases align to TRBD2. The germline V gene has CDR1 GTSNPN and CDR2 SVGIG (reference sequence). The CDR3 consists of 16 residues. J was trimmed by 2 bases and V by 4 bases; bases with no gene match: 8. The CDR3 sequence is CAWIAGGDRYTDTQYF. The CDR3 DNA reads TGTGCCTGGATAGCGGGGGGGGACAGGTACACAGATACGCAGTATTTT.

V usage is TRBV18 and J usage is TRBJ2-7, with D tentatively TRBD1 (6 bases). Trimming shortened V by 2 bases and J by 1 base, and 9 bases separated the two germline ends. There are 14 residues in the CDR3. Germline values: CDR1 KGHSH, CDR2 LQKENI. The CDR3: CASSPTQGSYEQYF. As DNA, the CDR3 is TGTGCCAGCTCACCAACCCAGGGGTCCTACGAGCAGTACTTC.

The chain joins TRBV7-9 to TRBJ2-7; 7 positions match TRBD1. CDR1 SEHNR and CDR2 FQNEAQ come from the germline V gene (reference sequence). This CDR3 comprises 14 residues. The junction had 6 bases not matched to a gene; V was cut back by 5 bases and J by 2 bases. The chain's CDR3 is CASSLGTVAYEQYF. The CDR3, as DNA: TGTGCCAGCAGCCTAGGGACAGTAGCCTACGAGCAGTACTTC.

CDR3 DNA: TGTGCCAGCAGCGTGACAGGGTCTGGAAACACCATATATTTT. Translation: CASSVTGSGNTIYF. V usage is TRBV7-8 and J usage is TRBJ1-3; 7 nucleotides match TRBD1. V was pared by 5 bases and J by 1 base, with 2 bases of the junction left unmatched. Germline CDR1 and CDR2: SGHVS and FQNEAQ. This CDR3 has 14 residues.

The V gene is TRBV4-1, the J gene TRBJ1-6; D unresolved. This CDR3 contains 14 residues. Trimming took 1 base from V and 5 from J, leaving 6 bases between them. The germline V gene has CDR1 MGHRA and CDR2 YSYEKL. CDR3 protein: CASSQGADNSPLHF. CDR3 coding DNA: TGCGCCAGCAGCCAAGGGGCTGATAATTCACCCCTCCACTTT.

The chain joins TRBV5-1 to TRBJ2-3; 14 positions match TRBD2. V lost 4 bases to trimming and J lost 4 bases; unmatched junction nucleotides: 8. This CDR3 spans 17 amino acids. Germline V gene data show CDR1 as SGHRS and CDR2 as YFSETQ. The CDR3 region is CASSPLTSGGAPDTQYF. The CDR3 bases are TGCGCCAGCAGCCCCCTGACTAGCGGGGGGGCGCCAGATACGCAGTATTTT.

The chain carries TRBV30 and TRBJ1-2; 7 nucleotides align to TRBD1. V lost 8 bases to trimming and J lost 6 bases; unmatched junction nucleotides: 15. CDR3 size: 14 residues. Germline V gene data show CDR1 as GTSNPN and CDR2 as SVGIG (reference sequence). CDR3 sequence reads: CAGDVGATGNGYTF. The CDR3 nucleotides read TGTGCCGGGGACGTGGGGGCGACAGGGAATGGCTACACCTTC.

As concerns this clone: The junction does not match germline at one end; this may be a read error. V usage is TRBV6-5 and J usage is TRBJ1-1; TRBD1 is a possible D gene (6 bases). The germline V gene encodes CDR1 MNHEY and CDR2 SVGAGI. The CDR3 is 14 residues long. This chain's CDR3 is CASSYSPGVVEDFF. The CDR3 DNA sequence: TGTGCCAGCAGTTACTCTCCAGGGGTGGTCGAAGATTTCTTT.

The chain couples TRBV7-2 to TRBJ1-2, with 7 nucleotides matching TRBD1. V was pared by 6 bases and J by 6 bases, with 13 bases of the junction left unmatched. The CDR3 loop spans 15 amino acids. Germline values: CDR1 SGHTA, CDR2 FQGNSA. CDR3 region: CASSYRQGGADGYTF. DNA for the CDR3: TGTGCCAGCAGTTACCGACAGGGAGGTGCGGATGGCTACACCTTC.

The V call is TRBV7-9, the J call TRBJ1-1, with D tentatively TRBD1 (5 bases). The CDR3 runs to 16 residues. Trimming shortened V by 2 bases and J by 0 bases, and 13 bases separated the two germline ends. Per germline, CDR1 SEHNR and CDR2 FQNEAQ (reference sequence). The CDR3 reads CASSLIGGDVNTEAFF. DNA for the CDR3: TGTGCCAGCAGCTTAATCGGGGGAGACGTGAACACTGAAGCTTTCTTT.

The chain couples TRBV6-1 to TRBJ2-6; D perhaps matches TRBD1 (6 bases). CDR1 and CDR2 (germline): MNHNS, SASEGT. CDR3 length equals 15 residues. The germline V and J ends were trimmed by 2 bases and 4 bases, with 9 bases remaining between them. DNA for the CDR3: TGTGCCAGCAGTGAACAGGGGAGCGGGGCCAACGTCCTGACTTTC. As protein: CASSEQGSGANVLTF.

The chain has TRBV30 and TRBJ1-6; 10 nucleotides agree with TRBD1. CDR1 and CDR2 (germline): GTSNPN, SVGIG (reference sequence). The ends lost 3 bases at V and 8 bases at J; junction bases unmatched: 4. This CDR3 is built from 14 residues. The CDR3 region is CAWSRQGAYSPLHF. CDR3 DNA sequence: TGTGCCTGGAGCCGACAGGGGGCATATTCACCCCTCCACTTT.

This clone was observed a single time. V and J are TRBV5-8 and TRBJ1-5, with 7 bases identical to TRBD1. This CDR3 contains 18 residues. Trimming took 3 bases from V and 0 from J; bases not matched to a gene: 12. Per germline, CDR1 SGHTS and CDR2 YDEGEE. CDR3 nucleotide sequence: TGTGCCAGCAGCTCCGGGACAGTGGCTAGGGATAGCAATCAGCCCCAGCATTTT. Its protein is CASSSGTVARDSNQPQHF.

For the CDR3, the DNA is TGTGCCAGCAGCTGGGACAGTTGGTACAATGAGCAGTTCTTC. This codes for CASSWDSWYNEQFF. The chain couples TRBV7-3 to TRBJ2-1; 7 bases are shared with TRBD1. Per the germline V gene, CDR1 is SGHTA and CDR2 is FQGTGA. The CDR3 is made up of 14 amino acids. The V segment lost 4 bases and the J segment 4 bases; nucleotides outside the gene matches: 4.

The gene calls are TRBV29-1 and TRBJ1-1; D is undetermined. The CDR3 loop spans 13 amino acids. Per the germline V gene, CDR1 is SQVTM and CDR2 is ANQGSEA. V was cut by 0 bases and J by 4 bases, with 9 bases left in between. The CDR3: CSVEDRRGTEAFF. The CDR3 DNA follows: TGCAGCGTTGAAGATCGGCGAGGCACTGAAGCTTTCTTT.

The chain couples TRBV11-2 to TRBJ2-7; a weak D match, TRBD2 (6 bases). This CDR3 has 14 residues. CDR1 and CDR2 (germline): SGHAT, FQNNGV. Trimming pared 2 bases from V and 3 bases from J, leaving 11 bases between. CDR3 sequence: CASSLPGRHYEQYF. CDR3 DNA: TGTGCCAGCAGCTTACCAGGGAGGCACTACGAGCAGTACTTC.

This chain connects TRBV9 to TRBJ1-5; D is uncertain. Per the germline V gene, CDR1 is SGDLS and CDR2 is YYNGEE. The CDR3 consists of 15 residues. The ends were cut back, 0 bases at V and 3 bases at J, with 10 bases in the middle. The CDR3 loop reads CASSVVRSLNQPQHF. The CDR3 bases are TGTGCCAGCAGCGTAGTCCGGTCACTCAATCAGCCCCAGCATTTT.

The V and J genes are TRBV4-3 and TRBJ1-1; D unresolved. From germline, CDR1 is LGHNA and CDR2 YSLEER. Trimming took 1 base from V and 5 from J, leaving 14 bases between them. The length of the CDR3 is 15 residues. Here the CDR3 reads CASSQGALQQTEAFF. The CDR3 coding sequence is TGCGCCAGCAGCCAAGGGGCCTTGCAACAAACTGAAGCTTTCTTT.

The V call is TRBV29-1, the J call TRBJ2-7; 8 bases fit TRBD1. CDR3 length: 16 residues. Trimming at V came to 4 bases and at J to 5 bases, leaving 16 bases not matched to a gene. CDR1 is SQVTM and CDR2 is ANQGSEA in the germline V gene. CDR3 nucleotides: TGCAGCGTTGTGGGCGGCCGAGACAGGGGTTTCGACGAGCAGTACTTC. It codes for CSVVGGRDRGFDEQYF.

On this clone itself: A read error may produce the germline difference seen at one junction end. The rearrangement links TRBV25-1 to TRBJ1-2; 7 bases map to TRBD1. Germline CDR1 reads MGHDK; CDR2 reads SYGVNS. The CDR3 has 12 amino acids. CDR3 bases: TGTGCCAGCAAGGGGGCGATCGAAGGGCCCTTCTTC. Translation: CASKGAIEGPFF.